What follows is one TCR beta chain and its context. At least ten counts were recorded for this clonotype. The specificity of this receptor is unknown. Per-base qualities were not stored, and no clone one base away is much larger. This entry is derived from a study of neurological immune-mediated disorders (dated by TCRdb to about 2019). As for the study more broadly: Among the roughly 35 multiple sclerosis patients, approximately 30 had relapsing-remitting MS and 3 had secondary progressive MS. Using UMI-based sequencing, the study compared peripheral blood TCR-beta repertoires from patients with HTLV-I-associated myelopathy (HAM/TSP), patients with multiple sclerosis, and healthy controls. Longitudinal samples, technical triplicates and paired sorted CD4+ and CD8+ T-cell subsets, alongside PBMC samples, were included among the approximately 110 TCR-beta libraries. The cohort comprised 65 to 75 subjects: around 15 HAM/TSP patients, some 35 multiple sclerosis patients and 20 or so healthy controls.

To synthesize cDNA, template-switch 5'RACE was performed with a primer carrying a 10-nucleotide random unique molecular identifier so that each TCR transcript was tagged. Every sequencing run yielded over 160 million TCR-beta sequences covering 15-18 subjects. The RNeasy kit was used to extract total RNA. The KAPA Real-time Library Amplification kit was used to amplify TCR-beta VDJ regions with primers targeting the TCR constant region and the 5'RACE anchor. A first PCR added sample indexes and Illumina adaptors, and a second PCR then raised library yield. The roughly 650 bp TCR product was size-selected on a 2% E-gel SizeSelection system after Ampure bead purification. Before pooling, library quality was checked on a Bioanalyzer, concentration was measured with Qubit, and libraries were quantified with the Kapa Library Quantification kit. Libraries were sequenced paired-end 2 x 150 bp on an Illumina HiSeq 2500. To increase sequence diversity, about 23-32% phiX was spiked into each library pool. Processing in the source paper ran as follows. Quality-filtered reads were processed with the UMI-based MiGEC pipeline, which removed over 75% of raw TCR sequences during error correction. IMGT germline references were used for aligning VDJ genes, and each clonotype was defined as a unique CDR3 amino acid sequence together with its V-J genes. VDJtools evaluated clonal expansion, Shannon diversity and CDR3 relatedness (CalcPairwiseDistances, ClusterSamples); CLCbio workbench built phylogenetic trees. Clones with at least 8 unique UMIs were defined as expanded, with this threshold being based on coefficient-of-variation modelling across technical triplicates. The public reads were reprocessed in TCRdb via fastp at Q25 and MiXCR, keeping in-frame beta chains. Every CDR3 protein is listed once, alongside the most common genes and DNA of its rows. TCRdb, not the authors, supplied the V and J calls. The sample profile shows about 52,000 distinct CDR3 sequences; over 3.5% of them were found once. In total, the top ten clones hold approximately 5.9% of the sample.

For the unsorted PBMC libraries, 2 million PBMCs were stored in RNAlater at -80 degrees C until RNA extraction and were used to generate the libraries. The multiple sclerosis patients were enrolled in a US clinical protocol that evaluated disease progression with magnetic resonance imaging. Peripheral blood underwent Ficoll-Hypaque density gradient centrifugation to isolate PBMCs, which were then cryopreserved in liquid nitrogen. The study at large found these results: No identical CDR3 amino acid sequences were shared among expanded clones across subjects, suggesting private TCR-beta repertoires in all groups. Phylogenetic analysis grouped repertoires from 18 of 34 MS patients into a cluster of related CDR3 sequences, suggesting a possible repertoire-level signature. The MS cluster showed no association with clinical or MRI features, and the authors stated that larger cohorts are needed. TCR clonal expansion was highest in HAM/TSP patients and lowest in MS patients, with MS patients falling below even healthy controls.

In the germline V gene, CDR1 corresponds to MDHEN and CDR2 to SYDVKM. The cysteine opens and the phenylalanine closes a CDR3 of 12 amino acids. Just the 36-base CDR3 DNA is kept, in frame starting at base 1. V and J lose 6 bases and 7 bases, and a span of 11 bases separates them. The sequenced sample consisted of PBMCs. This receptor was taken from a man in his sixties with multiple sclerosis. The chain joins TRBV28 to TRBJ2-3, with no D gene named confidently. The encoded CDR3 is CASRGQVYTQYF. The DNA is as follows: TGTGCCAGCAGGGGCCAAGTGTATACGCAGTATTTT.